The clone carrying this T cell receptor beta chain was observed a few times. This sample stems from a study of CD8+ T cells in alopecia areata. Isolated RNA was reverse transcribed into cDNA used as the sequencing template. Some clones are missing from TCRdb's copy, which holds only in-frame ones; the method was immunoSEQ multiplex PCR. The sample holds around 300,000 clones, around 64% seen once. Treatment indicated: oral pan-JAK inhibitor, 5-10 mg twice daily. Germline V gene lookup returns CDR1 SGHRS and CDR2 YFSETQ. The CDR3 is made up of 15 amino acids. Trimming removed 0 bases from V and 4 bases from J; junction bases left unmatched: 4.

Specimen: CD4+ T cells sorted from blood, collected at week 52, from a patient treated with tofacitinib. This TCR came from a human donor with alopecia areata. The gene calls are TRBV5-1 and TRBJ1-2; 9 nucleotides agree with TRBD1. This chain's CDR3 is CASSLGDRAGYGYTF. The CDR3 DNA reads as TGCGCCAGCAGCTTGGGGGACAGGGCGGGCTATGGCTACACCTTC.